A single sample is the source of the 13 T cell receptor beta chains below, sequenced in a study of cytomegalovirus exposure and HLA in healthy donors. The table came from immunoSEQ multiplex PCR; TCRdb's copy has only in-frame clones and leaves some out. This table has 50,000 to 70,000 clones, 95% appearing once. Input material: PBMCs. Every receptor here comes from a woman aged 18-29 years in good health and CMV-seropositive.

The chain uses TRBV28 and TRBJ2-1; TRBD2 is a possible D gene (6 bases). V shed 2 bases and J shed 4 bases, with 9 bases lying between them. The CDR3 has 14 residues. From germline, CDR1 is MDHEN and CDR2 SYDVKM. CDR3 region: CASSLTSRYNEQFF. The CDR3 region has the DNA TGTGCCAGCAGTTTAACTAGCAGATACAATGAGCAGTTCTTC.

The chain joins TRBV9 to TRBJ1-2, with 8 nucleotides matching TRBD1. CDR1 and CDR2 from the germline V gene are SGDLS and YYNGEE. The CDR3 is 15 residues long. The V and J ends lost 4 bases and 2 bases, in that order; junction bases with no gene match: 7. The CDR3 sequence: CASSPSWDRNYGYTF. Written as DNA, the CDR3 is TGTGCCAGCAGCCCTTCCTGGGACAGGAACTATGGCTACACCTTC.

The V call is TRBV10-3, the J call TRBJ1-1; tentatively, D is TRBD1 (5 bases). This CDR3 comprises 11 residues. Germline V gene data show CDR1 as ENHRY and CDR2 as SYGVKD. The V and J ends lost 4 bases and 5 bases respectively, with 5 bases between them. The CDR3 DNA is TGTGCCATCAGTGGGACAACTGAAGCTTTCTTT. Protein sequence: CAISGTTEAFF.

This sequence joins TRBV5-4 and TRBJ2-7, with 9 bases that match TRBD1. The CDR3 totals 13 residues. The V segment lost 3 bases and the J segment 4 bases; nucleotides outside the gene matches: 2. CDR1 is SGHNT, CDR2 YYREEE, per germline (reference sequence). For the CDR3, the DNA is TGTGCCAGCAGCTGGGACAGGGAGTACGAGCAGTACTTC. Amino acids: CASSWDREYEQYF.

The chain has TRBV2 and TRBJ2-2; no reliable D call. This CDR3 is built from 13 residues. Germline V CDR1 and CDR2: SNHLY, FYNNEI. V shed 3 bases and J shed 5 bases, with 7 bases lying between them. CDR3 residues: CASSDARTGELFF. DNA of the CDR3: TGTGCCAGCAGTGATGCCAGAACCGGGGAGCTGTTTTTT.

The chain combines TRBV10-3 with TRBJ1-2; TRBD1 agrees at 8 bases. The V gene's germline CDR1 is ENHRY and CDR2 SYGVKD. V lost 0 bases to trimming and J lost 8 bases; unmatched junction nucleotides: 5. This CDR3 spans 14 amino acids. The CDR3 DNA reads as TGTGCCATCAGTGAGTCCCCGGACAGGGAGGGCTACACCTTC. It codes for CAISESPDREGYTF.

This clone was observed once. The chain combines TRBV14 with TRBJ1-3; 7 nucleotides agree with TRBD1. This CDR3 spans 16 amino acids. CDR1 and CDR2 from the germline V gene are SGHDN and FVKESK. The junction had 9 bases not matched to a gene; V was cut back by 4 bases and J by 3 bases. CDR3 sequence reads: CASSRSTGSFGNTIYF. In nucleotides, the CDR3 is TGTGCCAGCAGCCGATCGACAGGGTCATTTGGAAACACCATATATTTT.

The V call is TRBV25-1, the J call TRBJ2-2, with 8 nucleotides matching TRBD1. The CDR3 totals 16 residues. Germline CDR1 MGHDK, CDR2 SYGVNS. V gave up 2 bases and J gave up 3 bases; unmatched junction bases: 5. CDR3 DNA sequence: TGTGCCAGCAGTGAACAGGGGGCACGGGACACCGGGGAGCTGTTTTTT. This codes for CASSEQGARDTGELFF.

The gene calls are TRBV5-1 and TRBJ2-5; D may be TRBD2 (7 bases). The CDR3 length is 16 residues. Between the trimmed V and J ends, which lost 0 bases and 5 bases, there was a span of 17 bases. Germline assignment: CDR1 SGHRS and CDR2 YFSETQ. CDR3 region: CASSLAQSGGRETQYF. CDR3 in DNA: TGCGCCAGCAGCTTGGCCCAGTCGGGGGGCAGGGAGACCCAGTACTTC.

DNA for the CDR3: TGTGCCAGCAGCACAGATCGACTAGCGGGGGGCGTTGAGCAGTACTTC. Translation gives CASSTDRLAGGVEQYF. J is TRBJ2-7 and V is TRBV7-2; 13 positions match TRBD2. J gave up 7 bases and V 5 bases, and 11 bases lay outside the gene matches. Germline V gives CDR1 SGHTA, CDR2 FQGNSA. The CDR3 has 16 residues.

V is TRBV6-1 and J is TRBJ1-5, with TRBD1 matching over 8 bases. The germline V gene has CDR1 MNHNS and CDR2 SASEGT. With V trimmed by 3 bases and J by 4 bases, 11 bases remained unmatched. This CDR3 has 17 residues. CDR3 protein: CASSESGQVLWNQPQHF. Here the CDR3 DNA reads TGTGCCAGCAGTGAGTCGGGACAGGTGCTTTGGAATCAGCCCCAGCATTTT.

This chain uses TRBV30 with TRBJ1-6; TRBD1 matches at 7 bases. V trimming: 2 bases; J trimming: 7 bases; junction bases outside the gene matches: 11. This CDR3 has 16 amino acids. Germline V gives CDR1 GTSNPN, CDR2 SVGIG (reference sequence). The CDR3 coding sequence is TGTGCCTGGAGTACCGACAGGGTTGTACGGAATTCACCCCTCCACTTT. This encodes CAWSTDRVVRNSPLHF.

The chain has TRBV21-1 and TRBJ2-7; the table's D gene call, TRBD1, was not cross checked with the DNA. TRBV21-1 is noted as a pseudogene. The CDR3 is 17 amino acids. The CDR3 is CASSKRGQVAEGYEQYF. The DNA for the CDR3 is TGTGCCAGCAGCAAAAGGGGACAAGTAGCTGAGGGCTACGAGCAGTACTTC.